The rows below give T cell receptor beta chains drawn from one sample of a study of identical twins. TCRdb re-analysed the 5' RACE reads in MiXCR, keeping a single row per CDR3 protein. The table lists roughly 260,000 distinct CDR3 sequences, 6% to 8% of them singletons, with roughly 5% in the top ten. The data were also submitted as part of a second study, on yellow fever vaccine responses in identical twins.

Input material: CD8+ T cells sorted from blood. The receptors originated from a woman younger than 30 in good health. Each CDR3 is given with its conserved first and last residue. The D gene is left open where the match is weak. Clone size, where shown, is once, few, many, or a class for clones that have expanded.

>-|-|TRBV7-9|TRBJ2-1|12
TGTGCCAGCAGCTCCGCCCGAAATGAGCAGTTCTTC
CASSSARNEQFF
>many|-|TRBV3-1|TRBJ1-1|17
TGTGCCAGCAGCCAGGGTTTACTAGGACGGATGAACACTGAAGCTTTCTTT
CASSQGLLGRMNTEAFF
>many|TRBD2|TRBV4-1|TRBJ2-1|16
TGCGCCAGCAGCCCACTAGCGGGTAGGCCTTACAATGAGCAGTTCTTC
CASSPLAGRPYNEQFF
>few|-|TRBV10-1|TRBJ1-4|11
TGCGCCAGCAGAAGAATCGGACAGCTGTTTTTT
CASRRIGQLFF
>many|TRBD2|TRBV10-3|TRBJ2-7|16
TGTGCCATCAGTCAAGGTGGACTAGCGGGAAACTACGAGCAGTACTTC
CAISQGGLAGNYEQYF
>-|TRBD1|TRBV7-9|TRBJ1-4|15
TGTGCCAGCAGCATCGGACAGGGGGCACGGGAAAAACTGTTTTTT
CASSIGQGAREKLFF
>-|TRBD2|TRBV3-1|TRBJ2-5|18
TGTGCCAGCAGCCAGAAGGCCGCCCCTAGCGGGGAACAAGAGACCCAGTACTTC
CASSQKAAPSGEQETQYF
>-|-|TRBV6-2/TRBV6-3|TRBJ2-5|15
TGTGCCAGCAGCTGGACGGAAGGTCGGCGGGAGACCCAGTACTTC
CASSWTEGRRETQYF
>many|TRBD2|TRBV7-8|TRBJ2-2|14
TGTGCCAGCAGCCCAGGGACTAGCACACAGGGGCTGTTTTTT
CASSPGTSTQGLFF
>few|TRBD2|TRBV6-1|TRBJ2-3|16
TGTGCCAGCAGTCTCACTAGCGGGGGGGCCTTAGATACGCAGTATTTT
CASSLTSGGALDTQYF
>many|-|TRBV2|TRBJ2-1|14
TGTGCCGGACTCCGGGACTCGGGGTACAATGAGCAGTTCTTC
CAGLRDSGYNEQFF
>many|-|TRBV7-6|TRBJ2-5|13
TGTGCCAGCAGCTGGGGACGGCAAGAGACCCAGTACTTC
CASSWGRQETQYF
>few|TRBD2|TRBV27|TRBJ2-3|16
TGTGCCAGCAGTTTATCGGCTAGCGGGGTGGGGGATACGCAGTATTTT
CASSLSASGVGDTQYF
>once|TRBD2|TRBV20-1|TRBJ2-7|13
TGCAGTGCTAGAGTCCGGACTAGTAACGAGCAGTACTTC
CSARVRTSNEQYF
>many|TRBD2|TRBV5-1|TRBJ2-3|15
TGCGCCAGCAGAGAACTAGCGGGAGAGGCAGATACGCAGTATTTT
CASRELAGEADTQYF
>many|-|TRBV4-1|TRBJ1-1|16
TGCGCCAGCAGCCAAGATTCCGGGCGGGGGGGCACTGAAGCTTTCTTT
CASSQDSGRGGTEAFF
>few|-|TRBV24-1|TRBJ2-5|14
TGTGCCACCAGTGATAAGTCCGATCAAGAGACCCAGTACTTC
CATSDKSDQETQYF
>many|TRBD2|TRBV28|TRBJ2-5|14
TGTGCCAGCACGATAGCGGGAGTTAGGGAGACCCAGTACTTC
CASTIAGVRETQYF
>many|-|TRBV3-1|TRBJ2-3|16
TGTGCCAGCAGCCAAGAGGCCCTACGAGACGGAGATACGCAGTATTTT
CASSQEALRDGDTQYF
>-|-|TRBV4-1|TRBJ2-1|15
TGCGCCAGCAGCCAAGATCCCGGACTCATCAATGAGCAGTTCTTC
CASSQDPGLINEQFF
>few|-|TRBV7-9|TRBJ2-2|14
TGTGCCGGCAGGCCGCCAGGGTCCGCCGGGGAGCTGTTTTTT
CAGRPPGSAGELFF
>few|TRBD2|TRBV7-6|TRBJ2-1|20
TGTGCCAGCAGCTTAGGTGCGGGTAGCGGGGGGGCAAACTCCTACAATGAGCAGTTCTTC
CASSLGAGSGGANSYNEQFF
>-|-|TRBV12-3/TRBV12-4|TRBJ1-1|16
TGTGCCAGCAGCTTTAGATGGGGGGCGTTGAACACTGAAGCTTTCTTT
CASSFRWGALNTEAFF
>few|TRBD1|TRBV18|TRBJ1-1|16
TGTGCCAGCTCACTTGCCTCCGGGACAGGGGTTACTGAAGCTTTCTTT
CASSLASGTGVTEAFF
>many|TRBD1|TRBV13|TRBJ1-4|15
TGTGCCAGCAGCTTAGGTTCGACAGGGAATGAAAAACTGTTTTTT
CASSLGSTGNEKLFF
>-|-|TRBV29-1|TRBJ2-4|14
TGCAGCGTTCTTCTCGGGGATGGCAAAAACATTCAGTACTTC
CSVLLGDGKNIQYF
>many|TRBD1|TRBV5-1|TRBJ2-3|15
TGCGCCAGCAGCTTGGACAGGGGTCTCACAGATACGCAGTATTTT
CASSLDRGLTDTQYF
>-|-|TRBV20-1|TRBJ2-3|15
TGCAGTGCTCAACCGAATGGGGCCAGCACAGATACGCAGTATTTT
CSAQPNGASTDTQYF
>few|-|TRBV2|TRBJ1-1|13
TGTGCCAGCCCGGGGGGGGTGAACACTGAAGCTTTCTTT
CASPGGVNTEAFF
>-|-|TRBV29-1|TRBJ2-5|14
TGCAGCGTTGTCCGACAGGGCGGGGGAGAGACCCAGTACTTC
CSVVRQGGGETQYF
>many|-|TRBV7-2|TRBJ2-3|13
TGTGCCAGCAGCTTCGTGCCCCTTCGCCCGCAGTATTTT
CASSFVPLRPQYF
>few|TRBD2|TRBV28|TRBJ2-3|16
TGTGCCAGCCATGGGATAGCGGGATTATACACAGATACGCAGTATTTT
CASHGIAGLYTDTQYF